Sequencing of this T cell receptor (beta chain) was carried out in a study of blood T cell repertoires in COVID-19. Across the whole study: The United States, Italy and Spain provided the acute and convalescent COVID-19 samples. The cDNA or gDNA used as material had been derived from T cells, B-cell-depleted T cells, or PBMCs.

Germline lookup yields CDR1 LNHDA and CDR2 SQIVND (reference sequence). The J segment lost 7 bases and the V segment lost 8 bases, leaving 10 bases of the junction unmatched. The CDR3 extends over 14 amino acids. As originally analysed: Reference gene primers were amplified, and this amplification served to estimate nucleated cell counts. Generated by immunoSEQ multiplex PCR, the TCRdb table keeps only in-frame clones and is missing some. V and J calls and clone size are given by that table; D and trimming were obtained from the DNA. The sample shows some 150,000 clones, 80% to 90% of them seen only once. This clone was picked up one time.

The sequence derives from a woman in her fifties or sixties with acute or convalescent COVID-19. V gene TRBV19 combines with J gene TRBJ2-1; 8 bases fit TRBD1. Sequencing was performed on peripheral blood. DNA of the CDR3: TGTGCCAGTCGGAGCGACAGGGGCTTGAATGAGCAGTTCTTC. It is translated as CASRSDRGLNEQFF.